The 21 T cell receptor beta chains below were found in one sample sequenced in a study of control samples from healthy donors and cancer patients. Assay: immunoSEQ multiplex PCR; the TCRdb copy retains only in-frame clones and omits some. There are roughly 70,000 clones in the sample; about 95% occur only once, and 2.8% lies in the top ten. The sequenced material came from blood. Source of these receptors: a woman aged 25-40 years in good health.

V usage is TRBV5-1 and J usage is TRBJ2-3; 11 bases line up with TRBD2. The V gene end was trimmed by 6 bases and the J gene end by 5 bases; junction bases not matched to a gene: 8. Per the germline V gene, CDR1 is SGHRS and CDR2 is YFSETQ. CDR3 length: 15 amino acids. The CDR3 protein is CASKMTSGVEDTQYF. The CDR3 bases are TGCGCCAGCAAAATGACTAGCGGGGTGGAAGATACGCAGTATTTT.

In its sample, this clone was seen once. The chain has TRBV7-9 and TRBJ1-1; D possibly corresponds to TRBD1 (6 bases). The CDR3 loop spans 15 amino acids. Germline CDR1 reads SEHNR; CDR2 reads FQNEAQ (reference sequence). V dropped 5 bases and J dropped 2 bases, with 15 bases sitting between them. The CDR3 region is CASSRAGQINTEAFF. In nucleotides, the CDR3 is TGTGCCAGCAGCCGAGCGGGACAAATAAACACTGAAGCTTTCTTT.

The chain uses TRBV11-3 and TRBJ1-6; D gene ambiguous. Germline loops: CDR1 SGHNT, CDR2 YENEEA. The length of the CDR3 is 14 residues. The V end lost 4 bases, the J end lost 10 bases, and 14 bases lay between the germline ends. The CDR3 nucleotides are TGTGCCAGCAGCTCCGTTGGGTACGGCTCACCCCTCCACTTT. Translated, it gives CASSSVGYGSPLHF. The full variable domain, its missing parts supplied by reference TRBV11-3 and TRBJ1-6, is EAGVVQSPRYKIIEKKQPVAFWCNPISGHNTLYWYLQNLGQGPELLIRYENEEAVDDSQLPKDRFSAERLKGVDSTLKIQPAELGDSAVYLCASSSVGYGSPLHFGNGTRLTVT.

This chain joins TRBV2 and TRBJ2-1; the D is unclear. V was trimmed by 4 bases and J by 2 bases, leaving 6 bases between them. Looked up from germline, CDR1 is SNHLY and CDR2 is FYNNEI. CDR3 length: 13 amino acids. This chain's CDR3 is CASSGSTYNEQFF. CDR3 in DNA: TGTGCCAGCAGTGGGAGCACCTACAATGAGCAGTTCTTC.

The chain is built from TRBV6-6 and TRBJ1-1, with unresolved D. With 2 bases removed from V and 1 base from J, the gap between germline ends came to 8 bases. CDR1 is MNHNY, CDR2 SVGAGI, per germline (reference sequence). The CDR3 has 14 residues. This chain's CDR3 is CASSYLETNTEAFF. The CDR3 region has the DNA TGTGCCAGCAGTTACCTGGAGACGAACACTGAAGCTTTCTTT.

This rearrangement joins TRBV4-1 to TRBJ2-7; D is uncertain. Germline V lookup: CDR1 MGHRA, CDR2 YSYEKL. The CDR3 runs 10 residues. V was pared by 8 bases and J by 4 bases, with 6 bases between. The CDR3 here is CASVEYEQYF. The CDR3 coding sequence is TGCGCCAGCGTCGAATACGAGCAGTACTTC.

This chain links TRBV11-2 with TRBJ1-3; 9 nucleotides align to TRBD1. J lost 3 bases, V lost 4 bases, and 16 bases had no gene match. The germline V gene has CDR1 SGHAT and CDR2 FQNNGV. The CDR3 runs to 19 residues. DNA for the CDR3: TGTGCCAGCAGCTCCCTCCGGCGCACAGGGGGCAGCGGTGGAAACACCATATATTTT. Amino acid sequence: CASSSLRRTGGSGGNTIYF.

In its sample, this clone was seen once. The CDR3 reads CASNPWAVHGTSYGYTF. For the CDR3, the DNA is TGTGCCAGTAACCCGTGGGCCGTTCACGGGACTTCCTATGGCTACACCTTC. This chain joins TRBV19 and TRBJ1-2; a possible D gene is TRBD1 (5 bases). This CDR3 has 17 amino acids. Germline V lookup: CDR1 LNHDA, CDR2 SQIVND (reference sequence). V lost 7 bases and J 4 bases, leaving 25 bases between the germline ends.

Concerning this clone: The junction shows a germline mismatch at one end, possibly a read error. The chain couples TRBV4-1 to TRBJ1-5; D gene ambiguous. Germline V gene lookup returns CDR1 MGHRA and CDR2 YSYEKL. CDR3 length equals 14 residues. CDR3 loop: CASSQQERVQPQHF. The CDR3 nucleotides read TGCGCCAGCAGCCAGCAGGAAAGGGTTCAGCCCCAGCATTTC.

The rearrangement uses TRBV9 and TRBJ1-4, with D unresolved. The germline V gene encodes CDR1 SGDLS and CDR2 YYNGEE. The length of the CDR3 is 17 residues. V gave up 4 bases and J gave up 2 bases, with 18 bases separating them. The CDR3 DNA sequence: TGTGCCAGCAGCCCTAGAGTAACCTCGTTCACTAATGAAAAACTGTTTTTT. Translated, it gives CASSPRVTSFTNEKLFF.

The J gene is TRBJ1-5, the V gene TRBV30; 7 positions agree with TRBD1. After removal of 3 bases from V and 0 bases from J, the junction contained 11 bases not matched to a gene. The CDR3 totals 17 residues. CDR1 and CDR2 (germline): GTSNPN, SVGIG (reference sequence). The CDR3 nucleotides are TGTGCCTGGAGACACGGGAAAACAGGGGATAGCAATCAGCCCCAGCATTTT. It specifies CAWRHGKTGDSNQPQHF.

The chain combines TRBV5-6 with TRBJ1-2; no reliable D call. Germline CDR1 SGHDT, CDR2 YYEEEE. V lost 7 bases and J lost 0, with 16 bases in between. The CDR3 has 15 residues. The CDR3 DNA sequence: TGTGCCAGCGGTAGAGACCCAACCTCTAACTATGGCTACACCTTC. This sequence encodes CASGRDPTSNYGYTF.

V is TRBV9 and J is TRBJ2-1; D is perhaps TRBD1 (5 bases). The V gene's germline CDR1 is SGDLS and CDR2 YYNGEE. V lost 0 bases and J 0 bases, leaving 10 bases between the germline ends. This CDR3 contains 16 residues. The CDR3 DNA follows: TGTGCCAGCAGCGTAGAGGGGCAGAACTCCTACAATGAGCAGTTCTTC. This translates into CASSVEGQNSYNEQFF.

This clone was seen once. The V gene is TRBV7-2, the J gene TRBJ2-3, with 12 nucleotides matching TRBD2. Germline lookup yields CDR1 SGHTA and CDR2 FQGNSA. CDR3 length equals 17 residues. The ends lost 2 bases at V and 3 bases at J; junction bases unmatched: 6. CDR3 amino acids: CASSLFPSGGGTDTQYF. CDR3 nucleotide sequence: TGTGCCAGCAGCTTATTTCCTAGCGGGGGGGGGACAGATACGCAGTATTTT.

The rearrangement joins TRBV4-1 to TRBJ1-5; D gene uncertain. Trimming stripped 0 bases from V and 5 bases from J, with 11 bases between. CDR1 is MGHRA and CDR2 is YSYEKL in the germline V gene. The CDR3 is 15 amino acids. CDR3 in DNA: TGCGCCAGCAGCCAAGATTTTGAAGCGGATCAGCCCCAGCATTTT. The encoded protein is CASSQDFEADQPQHF.

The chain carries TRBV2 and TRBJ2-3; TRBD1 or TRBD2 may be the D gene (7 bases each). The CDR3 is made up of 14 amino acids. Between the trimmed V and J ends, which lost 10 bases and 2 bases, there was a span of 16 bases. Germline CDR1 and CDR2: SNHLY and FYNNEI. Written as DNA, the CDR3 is TGTGCCACCCAGGGGGGACTACACACAGATACGCAGTATTTT. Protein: CATQGGLHTDTQYF.

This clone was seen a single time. CDR3 in amino acids: CASSLGTGTGVNSPLHF. CDR3 nucleotide sequence: TGTGCCAGCAGCTTGGGCACCGGGACAGGGGTTAATTCACCCCTCCACTTT. This rearrangement joins TRBV5-4 to TRBJ1-6, with 10 bases lining up with TRBD1. CDR1 and CDR2 (germline): SGHNT, YYREEE (reference sequence). The CDR3 extends over 17 amino acids. V trimming: 0 bases; J trimming: 6 bases; junction bases outside the gene matches: 6.

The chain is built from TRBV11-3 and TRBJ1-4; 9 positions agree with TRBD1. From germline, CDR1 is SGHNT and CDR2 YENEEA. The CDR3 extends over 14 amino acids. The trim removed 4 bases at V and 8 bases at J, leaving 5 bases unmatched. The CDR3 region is CASSWDRDGEKLFF. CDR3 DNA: TGTGCCAGCAGCTGGGACAGGGACGGAGAAAAACTGTTTTTT.

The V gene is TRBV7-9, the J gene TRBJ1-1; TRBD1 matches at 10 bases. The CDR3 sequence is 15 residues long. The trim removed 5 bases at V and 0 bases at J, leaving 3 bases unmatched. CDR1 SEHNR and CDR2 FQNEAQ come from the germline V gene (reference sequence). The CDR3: CASSLGQGVNTEAFF. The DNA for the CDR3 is TGTGCCAGCAGCCTCGGACAGGGGGTGAACACTGAAGCTTTCTTT.

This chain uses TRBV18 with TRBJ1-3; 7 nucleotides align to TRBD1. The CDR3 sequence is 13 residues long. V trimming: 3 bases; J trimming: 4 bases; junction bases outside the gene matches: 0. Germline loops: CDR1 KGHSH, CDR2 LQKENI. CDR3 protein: CASSPGQGNTIYF. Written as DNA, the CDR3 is TGTGCCAGCTCACCGGGACAGGGAAACACCATATATTTT.

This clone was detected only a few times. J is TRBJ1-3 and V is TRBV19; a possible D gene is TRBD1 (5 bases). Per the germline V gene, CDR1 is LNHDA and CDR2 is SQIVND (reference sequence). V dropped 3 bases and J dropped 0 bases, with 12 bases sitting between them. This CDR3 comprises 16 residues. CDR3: CASSITGNPSGNTIYF. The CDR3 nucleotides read TGTGCCAGTAGTATTACAGGCAACCCCTCTGGAAACACCATATATTTT.